These 10 T cell receptor beta chains were all obtained from the same sample, sequenced in a study of blood T cell repertoires in COVID-19. TCRdb keeps only in-frame clones here, not all; method: immunoSEQ multiplex PCR. Of 150,000 to 200,000 clones listed, approximately 80% are singletons. Sequences were obtained from PBMCs or T cells enriched from blood (not recorded which). All receptors come from a man over 45 who had recovered from COVID-19.

This clone was counted once. This chain uses TRBV7-2 with TRBJ1-2; TRBD1 might be the D (5 bases). Germline loops: CDR1 SGHTA, CDR2 FQGNSA. V was clipped by 5 bases and J by 1 base, with 17 bases between them. The CDR3 spans 16 residues. As DNA, the CDR3 is TGTGCCAGCAGCATCACCTCAGGGCAGATTAACTATGGCTACACCTTC. This sequence encodes CASSITSGQINYGYTF.

The chain recombines TRBV6-4 with TRBJ2-3; D is perhaps TRBD1 (6 bases). In germline, CDR1 is MRHNA, CDR2 SNTAGT. Deletions cut 6 bases from V and 0 bases from J, with 13 bases between. The CDR3 contains 15 residues. In nucleotides, the CDR3 is TGTGCCAGCAGCGCCGGGACACAAAGCACAGATACGCAGTATTTT. It specifies CASSAGTQSTDTQYF.

The chain carries TRBV19 and TRBJ1-4; 8 bases are shared with TRBD1. Germline V gene sequence: CDR1 LNHDA, CDR2 SQIVND (reference sequence). V gave up 6 bases and J gave up 2 bases; unmatched junction bases: 5. This CDR3 is 15 amino acids long. Written as DNA, the CDR3 is TGTGCCAGTAGCGACAGGGGTGAGACTAATGAAAAACTGTTTTTT. The encoded protein is CASSDRGETNEKLFF.

This clone has only one observation. The rearrangement joins TRBV28 to TRBJ1-5; D is unresolved. The CDR3 loop spans 17 amino acids. Germline CDR1 is MDHEN and CDR2 is SYDVKM. V lost 4 bases, J lost 0 bases, and 16 bases lay in between. The CDR3 loop reads CASSYLLGIGSNQPQHF. The DNA for the CDR3 is TGTGCCAGCAGTTATTTATTGGGCATCGGTAGCAATCAGCCCCAGCATTTT.

The chain links TRBV5-1 to TRBJ2-3, with TRBD2 identical over 11 bases. With V trimmed by 0 bases and J by 1 base, 4 bases remained unmatched. Germline V gene lookup returns CDR1 SGHRS and CDR2 YFSETQ. The CDR3 totals 17 residues. CDR3 sequence reads: CASSLGTSGLGTDTQYF. The CDR3 DNA reads TGCGCCAGCAGCTTGGGGACTAGCGGGTTGGGCACAGATACGCAGTATTTT.

The chain uses TRBV3-1 (or the pseudogene TRBV3-2) and TRBJ1-2; no firm D call. CDR3 length: 14 residues. Germline assignment: CDR1 LGHDT and CDR2 YNNKEL (reference sequence). V lost 1 base to trimming and J lost 8 bases, with 14 bases between them. The CDR3 region is CASSQAVLLEGYTF. Here the CDR3 DNA reads TGTGCCAGCAGCCAAGCGGTCCTCCTAGAGGGCTACACCTTC.

V gene TRBV29-1 combines with J gene TRBJ1-1; no clear D gene. CDR3 length equals 14 residues. V shed 4 bases and J shed 1 base, with 13 bases lying between them. From germline, CDR1 is SQVTM and CDR2 ANQGSEA. This CDR3 reads CSVGTAPSNTEAFF. CDR3 nucleotides: TGCAGCGTTGGTACAGCTCCCTCGAACACTGAAGCTTTCTTT.

V gene TRBV10-3 combines with J gene TRBJ2-2, with D possibly being TRBD1 (6 bases). Deletions cut 6 bases from V and 7 bases from J, with 12 bases between. Germline V gives CDR1 ENHRY, CDR2 SYGVKD. The CDR3 extends over 13 amino acids. The CDR3 DNA reads as TGTGCCATCAGGGACAGAGGGCGCGGGGAGCTGTTTTTT. This gives the protein CAIRDRGRGELFF.

The CDR3 sequence: CASTQGALGANVLTF. The CDR3 nucleotides read TGTGCCAGCACTCAGGGGGCACTTGGGGCCAACGTCCTGACTTTC. The chain combines TRBV9 with TRBJ2-6; 8 nucleotides match TRBD1. There are 15 residues in the CDR3. Germline-derived CDR1 and CDR2 are SGDLS and YYNGEE. The V and J ends lost 6 bases and 3 bases, in that order; junction bases with no gene match: 5.

The rearrangement uses TRBV28 and TRBJ2-7; a possible D gene is TRBD2 (6 bases). The CDR3 is 16 amino acids. CDR1 is MDHEN and CDR2 is SYDVKM in the germline V gene. Trimming removed 5 bases at V and 2 bases at J, with 19 bases between. This CDR3 is CASSPPWGGRPYEQYF. DNA for the CDR3: TGTGCCAGCAGTCCTCCTTGGGGAGGAAGGCCCTACGAGCAGTACTTC.